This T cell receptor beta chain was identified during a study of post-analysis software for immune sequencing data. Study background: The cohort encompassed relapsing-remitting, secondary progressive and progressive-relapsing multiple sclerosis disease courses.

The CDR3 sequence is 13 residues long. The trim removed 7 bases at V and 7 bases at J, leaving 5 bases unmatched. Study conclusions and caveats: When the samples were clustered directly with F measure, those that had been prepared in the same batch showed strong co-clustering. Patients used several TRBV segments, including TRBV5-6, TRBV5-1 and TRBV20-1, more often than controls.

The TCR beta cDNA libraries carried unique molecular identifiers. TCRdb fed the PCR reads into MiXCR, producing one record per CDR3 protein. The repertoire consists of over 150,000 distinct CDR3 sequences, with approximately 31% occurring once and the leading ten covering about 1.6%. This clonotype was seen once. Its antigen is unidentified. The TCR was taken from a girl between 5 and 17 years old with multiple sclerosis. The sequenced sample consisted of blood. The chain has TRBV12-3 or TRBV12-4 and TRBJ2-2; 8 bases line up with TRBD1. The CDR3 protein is CASTQTGVGELFF. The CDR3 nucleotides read TGTGCCAGCACCCAGACAGGGGTCGGGGAGCTGTTTTTT.